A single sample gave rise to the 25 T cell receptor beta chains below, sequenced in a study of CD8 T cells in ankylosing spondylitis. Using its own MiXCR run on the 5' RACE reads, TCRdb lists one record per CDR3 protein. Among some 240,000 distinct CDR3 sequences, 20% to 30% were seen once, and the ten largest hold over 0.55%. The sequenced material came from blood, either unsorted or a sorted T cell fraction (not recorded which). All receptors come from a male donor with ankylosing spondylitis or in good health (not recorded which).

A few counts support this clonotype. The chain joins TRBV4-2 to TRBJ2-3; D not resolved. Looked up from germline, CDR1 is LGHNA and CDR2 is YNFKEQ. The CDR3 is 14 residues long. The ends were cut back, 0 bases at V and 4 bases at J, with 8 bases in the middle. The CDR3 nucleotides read TGTGCCAGCAGCCAAGATAGTGCGGCAGATACGCAGTATTTT. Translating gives CASSQDSAADTQYF.

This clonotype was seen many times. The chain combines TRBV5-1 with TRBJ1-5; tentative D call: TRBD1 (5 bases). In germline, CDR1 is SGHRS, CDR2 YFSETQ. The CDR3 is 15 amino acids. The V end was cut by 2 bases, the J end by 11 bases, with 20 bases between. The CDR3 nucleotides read TGCGCCAGCAGCTTAACCTCAGGGTCACTTATGTCCCAGCATTTT. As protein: CASSLTSGSLMSQHF.

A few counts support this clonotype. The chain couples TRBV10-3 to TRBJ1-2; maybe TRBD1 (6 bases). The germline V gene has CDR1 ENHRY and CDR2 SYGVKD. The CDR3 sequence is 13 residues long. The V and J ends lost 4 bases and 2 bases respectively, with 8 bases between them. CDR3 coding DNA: TGTGCCATCAGTGTGCAGGGGAACTATGGCTACACCTTC. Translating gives CAISVQGNYGYTF.

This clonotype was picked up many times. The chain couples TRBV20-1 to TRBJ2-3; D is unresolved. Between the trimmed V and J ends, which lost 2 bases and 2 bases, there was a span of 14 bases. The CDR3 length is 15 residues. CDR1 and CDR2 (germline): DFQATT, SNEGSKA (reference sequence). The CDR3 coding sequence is TGCAGTGCTAGAACCGCGGAAGAAATCACAGATACGCAGTATTTT. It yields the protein CSARTAEEITDTQYF.

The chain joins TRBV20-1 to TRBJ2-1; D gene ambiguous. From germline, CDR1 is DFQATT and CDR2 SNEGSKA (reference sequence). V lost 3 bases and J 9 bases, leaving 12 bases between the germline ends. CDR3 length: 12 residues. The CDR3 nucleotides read TGCAGTGCTAGTCTGGCCGATGGTGAGCAGTTCTTC. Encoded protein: CSASLADGEQFF.

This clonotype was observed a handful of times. CDR3 loop: CSAEWLAGGVMTDTQYF. The CDR3 coding sequence is TGCAGTGCCGAGTGGCTAGCGGGGGGCGTCATGACAGATACGCAGTATTTT. The genes are TRBV20-1 and TRBJ2-3, with TRBD2 identical over 11 bases. CDR1 and CDR2 (germline): DFQATT, SNEGSKA (reference sequence). This CDR3 contains 17 residues. The V segment lost 6 bases and the J segment 3 bases; nucleotides outside the gene matches: 14.

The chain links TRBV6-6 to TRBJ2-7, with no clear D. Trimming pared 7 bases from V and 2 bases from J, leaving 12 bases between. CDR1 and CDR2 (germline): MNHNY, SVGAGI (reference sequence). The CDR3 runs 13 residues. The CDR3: CASIEPGAYEQYF. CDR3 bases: TGTGCCAGCATTGAACCTGGGGCCTACGAGCAGTACTTC.

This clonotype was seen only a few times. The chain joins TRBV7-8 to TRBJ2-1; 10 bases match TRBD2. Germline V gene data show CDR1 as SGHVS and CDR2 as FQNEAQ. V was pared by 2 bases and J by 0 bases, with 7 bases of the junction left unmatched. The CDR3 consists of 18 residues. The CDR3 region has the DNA TGTGCCAGCAGCTTACAGAATAGCGGGGGGCACTCCTACAATGAGCAGTTCTTC. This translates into CASSLQNSGGHSYNEQFF.

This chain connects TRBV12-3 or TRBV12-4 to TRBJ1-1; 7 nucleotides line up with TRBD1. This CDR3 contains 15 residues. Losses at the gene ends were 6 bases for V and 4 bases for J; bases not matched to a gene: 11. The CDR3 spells CASSRPTGRTTEAFF. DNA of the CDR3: TGTGCCAGCAGCCGGCCGACAGGGAGGACCACTGAAGCTTTCTTT.

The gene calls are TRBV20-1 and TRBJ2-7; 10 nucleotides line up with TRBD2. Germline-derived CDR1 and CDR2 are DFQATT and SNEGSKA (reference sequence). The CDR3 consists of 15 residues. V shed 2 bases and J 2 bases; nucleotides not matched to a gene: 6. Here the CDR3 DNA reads TGCAGTGCTAGAAGGAGCGGGGGGGTGACCTACGAGCAGTACTTC. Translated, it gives CSARRSGGVTYEQYF.

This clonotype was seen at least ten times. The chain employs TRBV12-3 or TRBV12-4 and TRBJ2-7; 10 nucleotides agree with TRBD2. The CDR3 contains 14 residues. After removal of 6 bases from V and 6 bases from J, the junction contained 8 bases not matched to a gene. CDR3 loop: CASRNSGGRSEQYF. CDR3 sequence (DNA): TGTGCCAGCAGAAATAGCGGGGGGAGAAGCGAGCAGTACTTC.

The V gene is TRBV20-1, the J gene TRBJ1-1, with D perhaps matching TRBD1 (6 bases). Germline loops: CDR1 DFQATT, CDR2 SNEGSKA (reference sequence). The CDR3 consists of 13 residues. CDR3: CSRTATGPLEAFF. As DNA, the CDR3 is TGCAGCCGAACCGCGACAGGCCCCCTTGAAGCTTTCTTT.

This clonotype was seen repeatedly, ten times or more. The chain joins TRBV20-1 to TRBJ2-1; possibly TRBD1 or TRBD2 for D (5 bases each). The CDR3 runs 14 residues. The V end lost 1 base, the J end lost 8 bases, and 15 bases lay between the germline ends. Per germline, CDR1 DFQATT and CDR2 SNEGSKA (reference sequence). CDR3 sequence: CSARGEGTAHEQFF. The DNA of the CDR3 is TGCAGTGCTAGAGGTGAGGGGACCGCCCATGAGCAGTTCTTC.

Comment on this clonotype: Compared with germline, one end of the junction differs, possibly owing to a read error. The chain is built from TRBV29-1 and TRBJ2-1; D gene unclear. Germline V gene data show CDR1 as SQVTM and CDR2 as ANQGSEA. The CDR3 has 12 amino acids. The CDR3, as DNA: TGCAGCGTTGATTTCGTGTACAATGATCAGTTCTTC. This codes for CSVDFVYNDQFF.

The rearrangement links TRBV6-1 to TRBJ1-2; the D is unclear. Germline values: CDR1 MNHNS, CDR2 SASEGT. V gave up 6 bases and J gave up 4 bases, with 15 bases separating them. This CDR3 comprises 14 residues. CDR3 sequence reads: CASRVDTSSYGYTF. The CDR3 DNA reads TGTGCCAGCAGGGTCGATACCTCCTCCTATGGCTACACCTTC.

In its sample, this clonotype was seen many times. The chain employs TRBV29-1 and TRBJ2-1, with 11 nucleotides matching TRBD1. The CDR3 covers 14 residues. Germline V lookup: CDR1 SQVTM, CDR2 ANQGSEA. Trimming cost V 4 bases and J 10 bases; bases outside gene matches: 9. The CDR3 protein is CSVVRTGGRQEQFF. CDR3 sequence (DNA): TGCAGCGTTGTCCGGACAGGGGGCCGTCAGGAGCAGTTCTTC.

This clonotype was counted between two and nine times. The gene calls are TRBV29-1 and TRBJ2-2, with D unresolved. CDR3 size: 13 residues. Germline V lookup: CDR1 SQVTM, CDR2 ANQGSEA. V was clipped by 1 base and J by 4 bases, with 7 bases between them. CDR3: CSVEGLVTGELFF. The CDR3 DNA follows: TGCAGCGTTGAAGGGTTAGTCACCGGGGAGCTGTTTTTT.

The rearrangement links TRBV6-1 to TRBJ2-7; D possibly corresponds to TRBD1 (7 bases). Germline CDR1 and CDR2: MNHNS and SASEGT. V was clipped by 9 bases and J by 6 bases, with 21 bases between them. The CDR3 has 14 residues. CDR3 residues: CARLSRGAKFEQYF. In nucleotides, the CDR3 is TGTGCCAGACTCAGCAGGGGGGCTAAGTTCGAGCAGTACTTC.

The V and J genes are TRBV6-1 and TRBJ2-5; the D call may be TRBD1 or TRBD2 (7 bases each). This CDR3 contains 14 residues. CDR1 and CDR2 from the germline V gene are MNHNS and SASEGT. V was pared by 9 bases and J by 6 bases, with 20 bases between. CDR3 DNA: TGTGCCAGTGATCAGGGGGGGACAGTTAAGACCCAGTACTTC. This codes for CASDQGGTVKTQYF.

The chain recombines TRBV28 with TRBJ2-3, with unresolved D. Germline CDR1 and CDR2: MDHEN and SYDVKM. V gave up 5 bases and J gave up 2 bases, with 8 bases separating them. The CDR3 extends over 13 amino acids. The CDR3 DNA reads TGTGCCAGCAGTACCACGGCCACAGATACGCAGTATTTT. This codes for CASSTTATDTQYF.

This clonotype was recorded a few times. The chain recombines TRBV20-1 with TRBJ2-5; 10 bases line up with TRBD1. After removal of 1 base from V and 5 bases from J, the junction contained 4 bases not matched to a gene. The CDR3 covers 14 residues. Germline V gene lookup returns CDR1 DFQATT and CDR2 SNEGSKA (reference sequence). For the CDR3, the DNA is TGCAGTGCTAGAGGGGACAGGGGTCGTGAGACCCAGTACTTC. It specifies CSARGDRGRETQYF.

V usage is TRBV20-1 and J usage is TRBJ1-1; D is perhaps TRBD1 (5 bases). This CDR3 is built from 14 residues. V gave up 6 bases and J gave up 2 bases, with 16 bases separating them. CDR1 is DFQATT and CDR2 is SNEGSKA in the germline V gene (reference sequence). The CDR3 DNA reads TGCAGTGCCCAGAAGGGAGGGGTCAACACTGAAGCTTTCTTT. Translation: CSAQKGGVNTEAFF.

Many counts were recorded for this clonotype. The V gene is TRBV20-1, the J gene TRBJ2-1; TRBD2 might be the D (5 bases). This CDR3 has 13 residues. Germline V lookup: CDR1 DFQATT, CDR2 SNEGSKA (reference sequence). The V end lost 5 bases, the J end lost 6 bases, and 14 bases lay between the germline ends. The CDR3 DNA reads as TGCAGTGCTGAGGAATCCCGGGGCAATGAGCAGTTCTTC. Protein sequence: CSAEESRGNEQFF.

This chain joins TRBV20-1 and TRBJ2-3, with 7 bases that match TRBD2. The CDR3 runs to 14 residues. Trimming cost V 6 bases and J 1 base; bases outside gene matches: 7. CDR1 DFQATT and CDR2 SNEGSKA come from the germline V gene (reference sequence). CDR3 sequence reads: CSARTSEGTDTQYF. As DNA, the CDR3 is TGCAGTGCACGGACTAGTGAAGGCACAGATACGCAGTATTTT.

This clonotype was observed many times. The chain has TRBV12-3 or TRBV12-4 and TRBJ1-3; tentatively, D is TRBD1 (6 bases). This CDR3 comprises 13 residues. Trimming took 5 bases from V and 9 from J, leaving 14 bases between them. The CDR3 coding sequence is TGTGCCAGCAGTCAGGGGATTTACGGCACCATATATTTT. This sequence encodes CASSQGIYGTIYF.